Listed below are T cell receptor beta chains from one sample, sequenced in a study of OX40 agonist ivuxolimab in advanced cancers. Data came from immunoSEQ multiplex PCR; TCRdb stores just in-frame clones and leaves some out. The sample consists of about 55,000 clones, approximately 86% of them appearing once. Sample: CD4+ or CD8+ T cells sorted from blood, taken in a trial of the OX40 agonist ivuxolimab. The receptors were sampled from an adult with an advanced solid tumor such as melanoma, head and neck, liver or kidney cancer. The CDR3 runs from the conserved cysteine through the conserved F or W.

CDR3aa	len	v_gene	j_gene
CASSVTSGRAGELFF	15	TRBV19	TRBJ2-2
CSASPYTEAFF	11	TRBV20-1	TRBJ1-1
CASSLQGLSYNEQFF	15	TRBV2	TRBJ2-1
CATSARGALVGLAEQYF	17	TRBV15	TRBJ2-7
CASRGGQTVNQPQHF	15	TRBV19	TRBJ1-5
CASSVTASGQGANNSPLHF	19	TRBV9	TRBJ1-6
CASSHPLVGGIGELFF	16	TRBV4-1	TRBJ2-2
CSAGTGDGYTF	11	TRBV29-1	TRBJ1-2
CASSRAPPDTQYF	13	TRBV18	TRBJ2-3
CASSEDGSGRRETQYF	16	TRBV10-1	TRBJ2-5
CASRPTAGWSNQPQHF	16	TRBV28	TRBJ1-5
CASSVQASNQPQHF	14	TRBV2	TRBJ1-5
CASSAPEPSGRYNEQFF	17	TRBV5-1	TRBJ2-1
CASSSESAYEQYF	13	TRBV5-6	TRBJ2-7
CASSREYSNQPQHF	14	TRBV6-1	TRBJ1-5
CASARTASALFNYGYTF	17	TRBV2	TRBJ1-2
CASSDGFGELFF	12	TRBV2	TRBJ2-2
CASSEQYYGYTF	12	TRBV2	TRBJ1-2
CASSLLGSGRDEQYF	15	TRBV27	TRBJ2-7
CASSRTGTSTDTQYF	15	TRBV6-5	TRBJ2-3
CAISEPGFGKNIQYF	15	TRBV10-3	TRBJ2-4
CASSAKPWTSGRVHNEQFF	19	TRBV6-4	TRBJ2-1
CASSYHGGELFF	12	TRBV5-4	TRBJ2-2
CASRAGIAHNSPLHF	15	TRBV6-5	TRBJ1-6
CASRQGLAVGSSYNEQFF	18	TRBV4-1	TRBJ2-1
CASNGRAFNNEQFF	14	TRBV30	TRBJ2-1
CSVEDGSPQTYGYTF	15	TRBV29-1	TRBJ1-2
CASSQMSGQGEKLFF	15	TRBV18	TRBJ1-4
CAISGGTGKKETQYF	15	TRBV10-3	TRBJ2-5